This TCR beta chain derives from a study of T cell repertoires in cytomegalovirus infection. The overall study: Both a matching HLA type and CMV infection were indicated by public TCR beta signatures.

TCRdb called the reads again in MiXCR, with one record for every CDR3 protein. The table has about 150,000 distinct CDR3 sequences, around 32% seen once. A few counts support this clonotype. Antigen unknown. Germline CDR1 reads DFQATT; CDR2 reads SNEGSKA (reference sequence). V gave up 5 bases and J gave up 0 bases, with 19 bases separating them. The CDR3 runs to 16 residues. V usage is TRBV20-1 and J usage is TRBJ1-1, with D maybe TRBD1 (5 bases). Specimen: CD8+ T cells from cultured PBMCs, collected from culture after CMV antigen stimulation. This sequence originates from a human donor in good health (CMV status not recorded). Some clones in this sample may be carry-over from other donors' samples. CDR3 sequence (DNA): TGCAGTGCTGGAGGGGAACAGGTCGCTTTGAACACTGAAGCTTTCTTT. This gives the protein CSAGGEQVALNTEAFF.